These 21 T cell receptor beta chains were all obtained from the same sample, sequenced in a study of cytomegalovirus exposure and HLA in healthy donors. TCRdb keeps only in-frame clones here, not all; method: immunoSEQ multiplex PCR. The repertoire holds about 65,000 clones, with roughly nine tenths as singletons. The sequenced sample consisted of PBMCs. The origin of the receptors is a woman between 18 and 29 years old in good health and CMV-seronegative.

The chain has TRBV28 and TRBJ2-3; 12 bases match TRBD2. This CDR3 region has 16 residues. CDR1 MDHEN and CDR2 SYDVKM come from the germline V gene. The V segment lost 1 base and the J segment 5 bases; nucleotides outside the gene matches: 4. CDR3 coding DNA: TGTGCCAGCAGTTTATCCCTAGCGGGGGGGTTAGATACGCAGTATTTT. Its protein is CASSLSLAGGLDTQYF.

The chain recombines TRBV28 with TRBJ2-7, with D perhaps TRBD2 (6 bases). In germline, CDR1 is MDHEN, CDR2 SYDVKM. The length of the CDR3 is 16 residues. V was pared by 6 bases and J by 3 bases, with 21 bases between. CDR3 sequence reads: CASSPASRLGGYEQYF. DNA of the CDR3: TGTGCCAGCAGCCCCGCCTCCAGGTTGGGGGGCTACGAGCAGTACTTC.

This clone was seen a few times. The DNA for the CDR3 is TGTGCCAGCAGCTTAGGAGGTTCTGGAAACACCATATATTTT. This encodes CASSLGGSGNTIYF. V and J are TRBV7-2 and TRBJ1-3; D gene unclear. Trimming took 1 base from V and 1 from J, leaving 5 bases between them. The CDR3 length is 14 residues. CDR1 is SGHTA, CDR2 FQGNSA, per germline.

This chain joins TRBV30 and TRBJ1-4, with D maybe TRBD1 (5 bases). Trimming stripped 2 bases from V and 8 bases from J, with 21 bases between. The CDR3 has 16 amino acids. CDR1 and CDR2 from the germline V gene are GTSNPN and SVGIG (reference sequence). In nucleotides, the CDR3 is TGTGCCTGGAGTAGGGGTCAAGGGAAAGGTGAAGAAAAACTGTTTTTT. Encoded protein: CAWSRGQGKGEEKLFF.

The chain couples TRBV6-5 to TRBJ2-7, with D possibly being TRBD1 (5 bases). The germline V gene has CDR1 MNHEY and CDR2 SVGAGI. This CDR3 is 12 amino acids long. The V and J ends lost 6 bases and 4 bases respectively, with 10 bases between them. For the CDR3, the DNA is TGTGCCAGCAGCCGAGACAGATACGAGCAGTACTTC. Encoded protein: CASSRDRYEQYF.

This chain uses TRBV6-1 with TRBJ2-5; 8 bases are shared with TRBD2. The CDR3 runs 16 residues. Germline CDR1 MNHNS, CDR2 SASEGT. The trim removed 2 bases at V and 2 bases at J, leaving 7 bases unmatched. CDR3 DNA sequence: TGTGCCAGCAGTGAATGGATTAGCGGGGAGCAAGAGACCCAGTACTTC. This codes for CASSEWISGEQETQYF.

The rearrangement joins TRBV7-9 to TRBJ2-5; D call uncertain. The germline V and J ends were trimmed by 5 bases and 5 bases, with 12 bases remaining between them. Germline V gene sequence: CDR1 SEHNR, CDR2 FQNEAQ (reference sequence). The CDR3 has 13 amino acids. CDR3 sequence: CASSRLGRETQYF. The CDR3 bases are TGTGCCAGCAGCAGACTCGGTAGGGAGACCCAGTACTTC.

This chain links TRBV10-3 with TRBJ1-1; a possible D gene is TRBD1 (5 bases). CDR1 and CDR2 from the germline V gene are ENHRY and SYGVKD. The V gene lost 6 bases and the J gene lost 3 bases, with 11 bases spanning the gap. The CDR3 contains 13 residues. CDR3 in DNA: TGTGCCATCAGCCCCGGGGGGTACACTGAAGCTTTCTTT. This sequence encodes CAISPGGYTEAFF.

V is TRBV29-1 and J is TRBJ2-5; weak D call: TRBD1 (5 bases). Germline assignment: CDR1 SQVTM and CDR2 ANQGSEA. The V and J ends lost 4 bases and 5 bases respectively, with 20 bases between them. The CDR3 runs 15 residues. CDR3: CSVAPGQGNGETQYF. CDR3 coding DNA: TGCAGCGTTGCCCCCGGGCAGGGTAATGGGGAGACCCAGTACTTC.

This clone has only one observation. V usage is TRBV28 and J usage is TRBJ2-3; tentative D call: TRBD1 (6 bases). Trimming cost V 6 bases and J 4 bases, with 26 bases left between them. The CDR3 has 18 amino acids. The germline gives CDR1 MDHEN, CDR2 SYDVKM. CDR3 amino acids: CASSLGAFRGSRADTQYF. The DNA for the CDR3 is TGTGCCAGCAGCCTCGGCGCCTTTAGGGGGAGTCGGGCAGATACGCAGTATTTT.

The chain couples TRBV15 to TRBJ2-7; D perhaps matches TRBD2 (7 bases). V was cut by 1 base and J by 2 bases, with 12 bases left in between. CDR1 is LNHNV and CDR2 is YYDKDF in the germline V gene (reference sequence). This CDR3 spans 15 amino acids. CDR3 bases: TGTGCCACCAGCAGAGGGTCGGGGGGCGCCTACGAGCAGTACTTC. Its translation is CATSRGSGGAYEQYF. Full variable domain (missing parts from reference TRBV15 and TRBJ2-7): DAMVIQNPRYQVTQFGKPVTLSCSQTLNHNVMYWYQQKSSQAPKLLFHYYDKDFNNEADTPDNFQSRRPNTSFCFLDIRSPGLGDTAMYLCATSRGSGGAYEQYFGPGTRLTVT.

This clone was counted a single time. The rearrangement links TRBV28 to TRBJ1-1; D uncertain. Germline assignment: CDR1 MDHEN and CDR2 SYDVKM. The CDR3 spans 13 residues. V was cut by 3 bases and J by 1 base, with 6 bases left in between. The CDR3 nucleotides read TGTGCCAGCAGTTTTTCAGGGAACACTGAAGCTTTCTTT. Residues: CASSFSGNTEAFF.

The chain uses TRBV6-1 and TRBJ2-3; 9 nucleotides line up with TRBD1. Germline CDR1 and CDR2: MNHNS and SASEGT. The CDR3 spans 15 residues. J gave up 2 bases and V 6 bases, and 6 bases lay outside the gene matches. The CDR3 DNA is TGTGCCAGCAGGGGACAGGGAGATTTCACAGATACGCAGTATTTT. Its translation: CASRGQGDFTDTQYF.

The genes are TRBV19 and TRBJ1-4; the D gene is possibly TRBD1 (6 bases). The length of the CDR3 is 15 residues. Germline V gives CDR1 LNHDA, CDR2 SQIVND (reference sequence). V was trimmed by 5 bases and J by 3 bases, leaving 13 bases between them. The CDR3 nucleotides are TGTGCCAGTAGTGCTGGGGGCGCGGCTAATGAAAAACTGTTTTTT. Residues: CASSAGGAANEKLFF.

The chain is built from TRBV6-1 and TRBJ2-1; 10 nucleotides align to TRBD1. The V and J ends lost 6 bases and 6 bases, in that order; junction bases with no gene match: 8. This CDR3 has 15 residues. Germline CDR1 reads MNHNS; CDR2 reads SASEGT. Here the CDR3 reads CASRSWDRGFNEQFF. The CDR3 DNA follows: TGTGCCAGCAGATCTTGGGACAGGGGATTCAATGAGCAGTTCTTC.

This rearrangement joins TRBV2 to TRBJ1-4; 9 positions match TRBD1. The V segment lost 4 bases and the J segment 4 bases; nucleotides outside the gene matches: 7. Germline assignment: CDR1 SNHLY and CDR2 FYNNEI. This CDR3 contains 16 residues. In nucleotides, the CDR3 is TGTGCCAGCAGTGCAAATGACAGGGGGAGTAATGAAAAACTGTTTTTT. Translation gives CASSANDRGSNEKLFF.

V usage is TRBV9 and J usage is TRBJ2-1; 7 nucleotides agree with TRBD1. This CDR3 region has 15 residues. Germline V CDR1 and CDR2: SGDLS, YYNGEE. The V gene end was trimmed by 6 bases and the J gene end by 2 bases; junction bases not matched to a gene: 8. CDR3 amino acids: CASTESGGPYNEQFF. CDR3 nucleotides: TGTGCCAGCACCGAATCAGGGGGACCCTACAATGAGCAGTTCTTC. Based on the CDR3 plus reference TRBV9 and TRBJ2-1, the full variable domain is DSGVTQTPKHLITATGQRVTLRCSPRSGDLSVYWYQQSLDQGLQFLIQYYNGEERAKGNILERFSAQQFPDLHSELNLSSLELGDSALYFCASTESGGPYNEQFFGPGTRLTVL.

This clone was detected only a few times. The gene calls are TRBV7-3 and TRBJ2-2; a weak D match, TRBD2 (6 bases). The ends were cut back, 4 bases at V and 5 bases at J, with 11 bases in the middle. This CDR3 is built from 14 residues. Germline assignment: CDR1 SGHTA and CDR2 FQGTGA. CDR3 protein: CASSSVGGTGELFF. The CDR3, as DNA: TGTGCCAGCAGCTCCGTGGGGGGTACCGGGGAGCTGTTTTTT.

V and J are TRBV4-1 and TRBJ2-1; 11 nucleotides line up with TRBD2. CDR1 MGHRA and CDR2 YSYEKL come from the germline V gene. V was pared by 4 bases and J by 4 bases, with 6 bases of the junction left unmatched. This CDR3 contains 16 residues. DNA for the CDR3: TGCGCCAGCAGCCCAACCGGGACTAGCGGTTACAATGAGCAGTTCTTC. It translates to CASSPTGTSGYNEQFF.

The chain joins TRBV5-1 to TRBJ2-2, with 10 positions matching TRBD2. CDR1 and CDR2 from the germline V gene are SGHRS and YFSETQ. The junction had 10 bases not matched to a gene; V was cut back by 5 bases and J by 6 bases. This CDR3 is 16 amino acids long. This CDR3 reads CASRLPGLAKAGELFF. The DNA of the CDR3 is TGCGCCAGCAGGCTACCGGGACTAGCGAAAGCCGGGGAGCTGTTTTTT. Full variable domain (rest looked up from reference TRBV5-1 and TRBJ2-2): KAGVTQTPRYLIKTRGQQVTLSCSPISGHRSVSWYQQTPGQGLQFLFEYFSETQRNKGNFPGRFSGRQFSNSRSEMNVSTLELGDSALYLCASRLPGLAKAGELFFGEGSRLTVL.

J is TRBJ2-1 and V is TRBV4-3, with no clear D. Trimming left V 1 base short and J 3 bases short, with 10 bases between. CDR3 length: 15 amino acids. Germline V CDR1 and CDR2: LGHNA, YSLEER. CDR3 region: CASSQVYPSYNEQFF. CDR3 nucleotides: TGCGCCAGCAGCCAAGTATACCCCAGCTACAATGAGCAGTTCTTC.